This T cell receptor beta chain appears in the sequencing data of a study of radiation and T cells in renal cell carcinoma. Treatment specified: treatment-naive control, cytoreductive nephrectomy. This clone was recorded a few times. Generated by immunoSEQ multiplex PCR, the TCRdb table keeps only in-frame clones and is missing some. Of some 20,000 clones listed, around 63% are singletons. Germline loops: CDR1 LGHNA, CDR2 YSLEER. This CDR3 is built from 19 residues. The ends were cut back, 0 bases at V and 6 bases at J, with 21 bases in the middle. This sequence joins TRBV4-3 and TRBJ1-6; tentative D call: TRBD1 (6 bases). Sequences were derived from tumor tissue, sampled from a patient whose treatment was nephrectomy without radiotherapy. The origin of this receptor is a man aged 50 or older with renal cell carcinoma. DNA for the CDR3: TGCGCCAGCAGCCAAGATGGAGGGGGGGGGACGGGCTTTAATTCACCCCTCCACTTT. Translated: CASSQDGGGGTGFNSPLHF.